Listed here is a single T cell receptor beta chain. Its antigen is unknown. This entry comes from a study of shared clonotypes between healthy human individuals. As for the study in general: Plates per donor: three CD4 naive, three CD4 memory, two CD8 naive, one CD8 memory.

Authors' methods: Junction-only sequences without quality scores were provided by ImmunoSEQ, so filtering was different. Using immunoSEQ multiplex PCR, the repertoire was profiled, and TCRdb retains in-frame clones only, with some absent. V, J and clone size are those of that table, while D and trimming were read from the DNA. The sample holds fewer than 2.5 million clones, approximately 93% seen once. General study results and limits: Among non-shared clonotypes, generation probabilities were lower than among those shared by all four donors. Naive CD4 clonotype sharing across a few donors was about 5%.

Germline values: CDR1 MNHEY, CDR2 SVGAGI. The CDR3 has 14 amino acids. Trimming took 2 bases from V and 7 from J; bases not matched to a gene: 4. The sample was naive CD4+ T cells from PBMCs. Subset of the sample: CD45RA+ positively selected. The genes are TRBV6-5 and TRBJ1-5; 8 nucleotides line up with TRBD1. The clonotype was recovered from a man younger than 35 in good health. Some clones in this sample may be carry-over from other donors' samples. The DNA for the CDR3 is TGTGCCAGCAGTTACGACAGGGGTTACCAGCCCCAGCATTTT. As protein: CASSYDRGYQPQHF.